These 9 T cell receptor beta chains were all obtained from the same sample, sequenced in a study of control samples from healthy donors and cancer patients. Clones were read by immunoSEQ multiplex PCR, and TCRdb kept only the in-frame ones, dropping some. The sample has almost 90,000 clones; more than 70% are singletons. Sequencing was performed on blood. The receptor set was obtained from a woman aged 40 to 49 in good health.

J is TRBJ1-3 and V is TRBV4-3; no clear D. The CDR3 consists of 18 residues. V shed 4 bases and J shed 0 bases, with 19 bases lying between them. In germline, CDR1 is LGHNA, CDR2 YSLEER. The CDR3 sequence is CASSRSAVGINSGNTIYF. The CDR3 DNA reads as TGCGCCAGCAGCCGCTCCGCCGTCGGCATAAACTCTGGAAACACCATATATTTT.

The chain joins TRBV30 to TRBJ1-5; TRBD1 might be the D (5 bases). V was pared by 6 bases and J by 6 bases, with 15 bases between. Germline-derived CDR1 and CDR2 are GTSNPN and SVGIG (reference sequence). The CDR3 is 13 amino acids. CDR3 sequence (DNA): TGTGCCTGTGAGCGGGGGAGGGGTCAGCCCCAGCATTTT. This encodes CACERGRGQPQHF.

The table lists this clone with a count of one. The V gene is TRBV9, the J gene TRBJ1-2; D not certain. Per the germline V gene, CDR1 is SGDLS and CDR2 is YYNGEE. This CDR3 has 15 amino acids. V was shortened by 4 bases and J by 3 bases, with 16 bases between the two germline ends. CDR3 amino acids: CASSPDGRRDYGYTF. DNA of the CDR3: TGTGCCAGCAGCCCTGACGGACGCAGAGACTATGGCTACACCTTC. The variable domain in full, with the rest retrieved from reference TRBV9 and TRBJ1-2, is DSGVTQTPKHLITATGQRVTLRCSPRSGDLSVYWYQQSLDQGLQFLIQYYNGEERAKGNILERFSAQQFPDLHSELNLSSLELGDSALYFCASSPDGRRDYGYTFGSGTRLTVV.

The chain uses TRBV7-9 and TRBJ1-2; D is unresolved. Looked up from germline, CDR1 is SEHNR and CDR2 is FQNEAQ (reference sequence). V lost 1 base and J 6 bases, leaving 12 bases between the germline ends. This CDR3 comprises 14 residues. CDR3 in DNA: TGTGCCAGCAGCTTAGTTCTGTATGTGGATGGCTACACCTTC. Residues: CASSLVLYVDGYTF. The complete variable domain, with remaining parts taken from reference TRBV7-9 and TRBJ1-2, reads DTGVSQNPRHKITKRGQNVTFRCDPISEHNRLYWYRQTLGQGPEFLTYFQNEAQLEKSRLLSDRFSAERPKGSFSTLEIQRTEQGDSAMYLCASSLVLYVDGYTFGSGTRLTVV.

The genes are TRBV7-2 and TRBJ1-4; D remains unclear. V was clipped by 1 base and J by 6 bases, with 6 bases between them. The CDR3 has 13 residues. Germline CDR1 is SGHTA and CDR2 is FQGNSA. The CDR3 nucleotides read TGTGCCAGCAGCTTAGGTGTGGATGAAAAACTGTTTTTT. This translates into CASSLGVDEKLFF.

The chain carries TRBV29-1 and TRBJ1-2, with TRBD1 matching over 7 bases. The V gene's germline CDR1 is SQVTM and CDR2 ANQGSEA. This CDR3 has 13 residues. V shed 3 bases and J 6 bases; nucleotides not matched to a gene: 7. The CDR3 bases are TGCAGCGTTGATTACAGGGGTAGTGATGGCTACACCTTC. Translated, it gives CSVDYRGSDGYTF. The full variable domain, in which reference TRBV29-1 and TRBJ1-2 provide the parts outside the CDR3, is SAVISQKPSRDICQRGTSLTIQCQVDSQVTMMFWYRQQPGQSLTLIATANQGSEATYESGFVIDKFPISRPNLTFSTLTVSNMSPEDSSIYLCSVDYRGSDGYTFGSGTRLTVV.

This clone was detected many times. J is TRBJ1-4 and V is TRBV30, with 8 nucleotides matching TRBD1. The J segment lost 0 bases and the V segment lost 2 bases, leaving 5 bases of the junction unmatched. CDR3 length: 16 residues. Germline CDR1 is GTSNPN and CDR2 is SVGIG (reference sequence). Here the CDR3 DNA reads TGTGCCTGGAGTCGGGGGACAGGACCAACTAATGAAAAACTGTTTTTT. It codes for CAWSRGTGPTNEKLFF.

By sample share, this clone is medium-sized. This chain joins TRBV4-3 and TRBJ2-7; 9 bases line up with TRBD1. The CDR3 contains 14 residues. The ends lost 8 bases at V and 6 bases at J; junction bases unmatched: 11. Germline CDR1 and CDR2: LGHNA and YSLEER. This chain's CDR3 is CASGFWDREGEQYF. CDR3 DNA sequence: TGCGCCAGCGGGTTCTGGGACAGGGAGGGCGAGCAGTACTTC.

The genes are TRBV7-2 and TRBJ2-1; D is uncertain. The CDR3 spans 16 residues. The germline V gene encodes CDR1 SGHTA and CDR2 FQGNSA. Trimming removed 0 bases from V and 6 bases from J, with 15 bases in between. Written as DNA, the CDR3 is TGTGCCAGCAGCTTAGCGAGTGAGATCCGGTCCAATGAGCAGTTCTTC. It codes for CASSLASEIRSNEQFF.